What follows are 26 T cell receptor beta chains derived from one specimen sequenced in a study of T-cell reconstitution after alpha-beta-depleted transplantation in children listed by TCRdb under 2016. The library was built by means of PCR. Sequencing was carried out with an Illumina HiSeq 2500. To normalize quantification of the TCRbeta repertoire, the TCR libraries were built with molecular barcoding that relied on unique molecular identifiers. TCRdb redid the processing of the public reads, applying fastp at Q25 and MiXCR, and retained in-frame beta chains. Each CDR3 protein appears once, grouped with its most common genes and DNA. A total of a few hundred thousand distinct CDR3 sequences appear in this sample, 9% to 12% of them only once. Together, the top ten hold under 3% of the sample. The sample consisted of PBMCs from the stem cell graft donor, taken from the stem cell graft. Source of these receptors: a human donor who donated a stem cell graft to a child with acute lymphoblastic leukemia.

This clonotype was seen a handful of times. This chain joins TRBV5-1 and TRBJ2-7; 9 nucleotides align to TRBD1. V was clipped by 3 bases and J by 2 bases; unmatched bases: 9. CDR1 is SGHRS and CDR2 is YFSETQ in the germline V gene. The CDR3 is 16 amino acids. The CDR3 DNA is TGCGCCAGCAGCTCGGACGGACAGGGGTTCACCTACGAGCAGTACTTC. The encoded protein is CASSSDGQGFTYEQYF.

As concerns this clonotype: At one boundary the junction diverges from the germline segment, which might be a read error. The gene calls are TRBV7-8 and TRBJ2-1; D uncertain. Germline CDR1 is SGHVS and CDR2 is FQNEAQ. The CDR3 has 15 amino acids. CDR3 DNA sequence: TGTGCCAGCAGCCTCAAAAGCTATTCCTACAATGAGCACTTCTTC. Translating it yields CASSLKSYSYNEHFF.

The V and J genes are TRBV12-3 or TRBV12-4 and TRBJ2-7, with 7 nucleotides matching TRBD2. V gave up 6 bases and J gave up 2 bases; unmatched junction bases: 16. The CDR3 runs to 17 residues. The CDR3 DNA sequence: TGTGCCAGCAGCCGAAGTAAGGGTCTGCTAGCGGCCTACGAGCAGTACTTC. Translated: CASSRSKGLLAAYEQYF.

This clonotype turned up a few times. This chain joins TRBV12-3 or TRBV12-4 and TRBJ2-1; 7 bases agree with TRBD2. V lost 5 bases to trimming and J lost 6 bases; unmatched junction nucleotides: 13. The CDR3 contains 16 residues. In DNA, the CDR3 is TGTGCCAGCAGTGCAACCTTAGGGAGGGGTAGCAATGAGCAGTTCTTC. Protein product: CASSATLGRGSNEQFF.

The chain employs TRBV5-1 and TRBJ2-7, with D possibly called TRBD1 or TRBD2 (6 bases each). There are 14 residues in the CDR3. V lost 2 bases and J lost 4, with 13 bases in between. CDR1 SGHRS and CDR2 YFSETQ come from the germline V gene. The CDR3 region is CASSLGGNGYEQYF. The CDR3 DNA sequence: TGCGCCAGCAGCTTAGGGGGGAATGGATACGAGCAGTACTTC.

This clonotype was detected a few times. One end of the junction does not line up with germline, which may come from a read error. V usage is TRBV27 and J usage is TRBJ2-3, with 9 bases fitting TRBD2. Germline V gene sequence: CDR1 MNHEY, CDR2 SMNVEV (reference sequence). The CDR3 covers 15 residues. The CDR3 reads CASSFFSGSKDTQYF. DNA for the CDR3: TGTGCCAGCAGTTTCTTTAGCGGGAGCAAAGATACGCAGTATTTT.

This clonotype was recorded a few times. This chain joins TRBV4-3 and TRBJ2-3; D remains unclear. V was clipped by 4 bases and J by 7 bases, with 15 bases between them. The CDR3 runs 14 residues. Per the germline V gene, CDR1 is LGHNA and CDR2 is YSLEER. The CDR3 spells CASSRFHEQNTQYF. The CDR3 DNA reads as TGCGCCAGCAGCCGCTTCCATGAGCAGAATACGCAGTATTTT.

This chain uses TRBV7-9 with TRBJ1-4; D unclear. Trimming stripped 5 bases from V and 7 bases from J, with 14 bases between. The CDR3 totals 14 residues. Germline CDR1 reads SEHNR; CDR2 reads FQNEAQ (reference sequence). The CDR3 sequence is CASSPARVTEKLFF. The CDR3 nucleotides read TGTGCCAGCAGCCCCGCAAGGGTTACTGAAAAACTGTTTTTT. The full variable domain, its missing parts supplied by reference TRBV7-9 and TRBJ1-4, is DTGVSQNPRHKITKRGQNVTFRCDPISEHNRLYWYRQTLGQGPEFLTYFQNEAQLEKSRLLSDRFSAERPKGSFSTLEIQRTEQGDSAMYLCASSPARVTEKLFFGSGTQLSVL.

The sample holds a few counts of this clonotype. V is TRBV20-1 and J is TRBJ2-7, with D possibly called TRBD1 or TRBD2 (5 bases each). Germline V gene sequence: CDR1 DFQATT, CDR2 SNEGSKA (reference sequence). With 5 bases removed from V and 3 bases from J, the gap between germline ends came to 14 bases. This CDR3 region has 13 residues. The CDR3 nucleotides read TGCAGTGCTCAGGGACCAGCGGACTACGAGCAGTACTTC. Its translation: CSAQGPADYEQYF.

This clonotype was found a few times. The J gene is TRBJ2-2, the V gene TRBV4-2; D gene uncertain. This CDR3 is 14 amino acids long. V dropped 0 bases and J dropped 9 bases, with 11 bases sitting between them. Germline V gene data show CDR1 as LGHNA and CDR2 as YNFKEQ. Written as DNA, the CDR3 is TGTGCCAGCAGCCAAGATGGCAGCGTCCGGGAGCTGTTTTTT. It is translated as CASSQDGSVRELFF.

This clonotype was detected many times. The genes are TRBV12-3 or TRBV12-4 and TRBJ2-7; the D is unclear. This CDR3 comprises 14 residues. The V end lost 7 bases, the J end lost 0 bases, and 13 bases lay between the germline ends. DNA for the CDR3: TGTGCCAGCACTGTGACCCTTAGCTCCTACGAGCAGTACTTC. Translating it yields CASTVTLSSYEQYF.

The chain has TRBV12-3 or TRBV12-4 and TRBJ1-3; D is undetermined. CDR3 length: 14 residues. V lost 4 bases to trimming and J lost 2 bases, with 9 bases between them. CDR3 in DNA: TGTGCCAGCAGTTCAGGATCTGCTGGAAACACCATATATTTT. It is translated as CASSSGSAGNTIYF.

This chain connects TRBV7-2 to TRBJ2-2; D not certain. V was shortened by 0 bases and J by 7 bases, with 12 bases between the two germline ends. Germline loops: CDR1 SGHTA, CDR2 FQGNSA. The CDR3 totals 15 residues. The CDR3 is CASSLAEAMIGELFF. CDR3 DNA: TGTGCCAGCAGCTTAGCGGAAGCGATGATCGGGGAGCTGTTTTTT.

The chain has TRBV7-2 and TRBJ1-5; D remains unclear. The CDR3 contains 14 residues. Per germline, CDR1 SGHTA and CDR2 FQGNSA. Trimming cost V 2 bases and J 2 bases, with 7 bases left between them. The CDR3 protein is CASSLNGGNQPQHF. CDR3 bases: TGTGCCAGCAGCTTAAACGGGGGCAATCAGCCCCAGCATTTT.

Regarding this clonotype: A much larger clone lies one base from this, so it may be a read error. The rearrangement joins TRBV2 to TRBJ2-1; D might be TRBD2 (5 bases). CDR1 SNHLY and CDR2 FYNNEI come from the germline V gene. The CDR3 has 15 amino acids. Trimming shortened V by 3 bases and J by 0 bases, and 9 bases separated the two germline ends. The CDR3: CASSDGVSSYNEQFF. CDR3 DNA sequence: TGTGCCAGCAGTGACGGGGTTAGCTCCTACAATGAGCAGTTCTTC. Together with reference TRBV2 and TRBJ2-1, the CDR3 gives the full variable domain: EPEVTQTPSHQVTQMGQEVILRCVPISNHLYFYWYRQILGQKVEFLVSFYNNEISEKSEIFDDQFSVERPDGSNFTLKIRSTKLEDSAMYFCASSDGVSSYNEQFFGPGTRLTVL.

The CDR3 DNA reads as TGCGCCAGCAGCTTCCGACTAGGGACGGACTATGGCTACACCTTC. This gives the protein CASSFRLGTDYGYTF. The V and J genes are TRBV4-3 and TRBJ1-2, with a possible D match to TRBD1 (5 bases). The CDR3 runs 15 residues. V lost 5 bases and J lost 3, with 16 bases in between. The germline gives CDR1 LGHNA, CDR2 YSLEER.

The chain employs TRBV7-9 and TRBJ1-1; possibly TRBD1 for D (5 bases). V lost 5 bases and J 0 bases, leaving 13 bases between the germline ends. The CDR3 length is 15 residues. From germline, CDR1 is SEHNR and CDR2 FQNEAQ (reference sequence). CDR3 DNA: TGTGCCAGCAGCGCCCGACAGAATTTGAACACTGAAGCTTTCTTT. It codes for CASSARQNLNTEAFF. Using reference TRBV7-9 and TRBJ1-1 for the parts outside the CDR3, the full variable domain is DTGVSQNPRHKITKRGQNVTFRCDPISEHNRLYWYRQTLGQGPEFLTYFQNEAQLEKSRLLSDRFSAERPKGSFSTLEIQRTEQGDSAMYLCASSARQNLNTEAFFGQGTRLTVV.

The V gene is TRBV20-1, the J gene TRBJ1-5; no firm D call. The V and J ends lost 0 bases and 5 bases respectively, with 14 bases between them. The CDR3 consists of 15 residues. Per the germline V gene, CDR1 is DFQATT and CDR2 is SNEGSKA (reference sequence). The CDR3 sequence: CSARDRSGLYQPQHF. The CDR3 DNA follows: TGCAGTGCTAGAGATCGGTCAGGCCTCTATCAGCCCCAGCATTTT.

The chain recombines TRBV28 with TRBJ2-1; 10 bases are a match to TRBD1. Germline CDR1 MDHEN, CDR2 SYDVKM. The J segment lost 5 bases and the V segment lost 7 bases, leaving 8 bases of the junction unmatched. This CDR3 is 15 amino acids long. In DNA form, the CDR3 reads TGTGCCAGCACCCAGACAGGGGGCACCCACAATGAGCAGTTCTTC. Translation gives CASTQTGGTHNEQFF.

The CDR3 loop is CASSFSHGVYNEQFF. In DNA, the CDR3 is TGCGCCAGCAGTTTTTCCCACGGGGTGTACAATGAGCAGTTCTTC. The rearrangement uses TRBV5-1 and TRBJ2-1, with D possibly matching TRBD2 (5 bases). Trimming took off 5 bases at V and 4 bases at J, with 16 bases between the two ends. Per germline, CDR1 SGHRS and CDR2 YFSETQ. The CDR3 extends over 15 amino acids.

The chain links TRBV3-1 to TRBJ1-6; D not certain. V was clipped by 0 bases and J by 6 bases, with 9 bases between them. CDR1 is LGHDT, CDR2 YNNKEL, per germline (reference sequence). The CDR3 is made up of 15 amino acids. The CDR3 sequence is CASSQERLRNSPLHF. DNA for the CDR3: TGTGCCAGCAGCCAAGAGAGGCTGCGTAATTCACCCCTCCACTTT. The full variable domain, completed using reference TRBV3-1 and TRBJ1-6, is DTAVSQTPKYLVTQMGNDKSIKCEQNLGHDTMYWYKQDSKKFLKIMFSYNNKELIINETVPNRFSPKSPDKAHLNLHINSLELGDSAVYFCASSQERLRNSPLHFGNGTRLTVT.

The chain employs TRBV3-1 and TRBJ1-3; D is uncertain. Germline CDR1 reads LGHDT; CDR2 reads YNNKEL (reference sequence). V was shortened by 0 bases and J by 0 bases, with 6 bases between the two germline ends. The CDR3 contains 15 residues. CDR3 sequence reads: CASSQDLTSGNTIYF. The CDR3 DNA is TGTGCCAGCAGCCAAGATCTTACCTCTGGAAACACCATATATTTT.

This clonotype was seen a few times. V usage is TRBV15 and J usage is TRBJ2-5; 10 bases are shared with TRBD2. With 5 bases clipped from V and 3 bases from J, the junction kept 6 bases outside the gene matches. CDR3 size: 15 residues. Germline loops: CDR1 LNHNV, CDR2 YYDKDF (reference sequence). The CDR3 here is CATSSILAGEETQYF. The DNA of the CDR3 is TGTGCCACCAGCTCGATCCTAGCGGGAGAAGAGACCCAGTACTTC.

Ten or more counts support this clonotype. The chain has TRBV7-2 and TRBJ2-3; perhaps TRBD1 as D (6 bases). Germline CDR1 SGHTA, CDR2 FQGNSA. V was cut by 5 bases and J by 5 bases, with 8 bases left in between. The CDR3 has 12 amino acids. The CDR3 protein is CASSQGIDTQYF. The CDR3 DNA reads TGTGCCAGCAGCCAGGGGATAGATACGCAGTATTTT.

There are a few counts of this clonotype. The J gene is TRBJ1-3, the V gene TRBV6-1, with 9 bases aligning to TRBD1. The CDR3 loop spans 14 amino acids. With V trimmed by 6 bases and J by 4 bases, 4 bases remained unmatched. Looked up from germline, CDR1 is MNHNS and CDR2 is SASEGT. The CDR3 loop is CASRRTGEGNTIYF. The CDR3 bases are TGTGCCAGCAGACGGACAGGGGAAGGAAACACCATATATTTT.

The chain has TRBV4-3 and TRBJ2-1; TRBD2 is a possible D gene (6 bases). Germline values: CDR1 LGHNA, CDR2 YSLEER. With 5 bases removed from V and 6 bases from J, the gap between germline ends came to 20 bases. This CDR3 has 16 amino acids. The CDR3 is CASSDLRSGAVNEQFF. The DNA for the CDR3 is TGCGCCAGCAGCGACCTTCGATCGGGAGCTGTCAATGAGCAGTTCTTC.